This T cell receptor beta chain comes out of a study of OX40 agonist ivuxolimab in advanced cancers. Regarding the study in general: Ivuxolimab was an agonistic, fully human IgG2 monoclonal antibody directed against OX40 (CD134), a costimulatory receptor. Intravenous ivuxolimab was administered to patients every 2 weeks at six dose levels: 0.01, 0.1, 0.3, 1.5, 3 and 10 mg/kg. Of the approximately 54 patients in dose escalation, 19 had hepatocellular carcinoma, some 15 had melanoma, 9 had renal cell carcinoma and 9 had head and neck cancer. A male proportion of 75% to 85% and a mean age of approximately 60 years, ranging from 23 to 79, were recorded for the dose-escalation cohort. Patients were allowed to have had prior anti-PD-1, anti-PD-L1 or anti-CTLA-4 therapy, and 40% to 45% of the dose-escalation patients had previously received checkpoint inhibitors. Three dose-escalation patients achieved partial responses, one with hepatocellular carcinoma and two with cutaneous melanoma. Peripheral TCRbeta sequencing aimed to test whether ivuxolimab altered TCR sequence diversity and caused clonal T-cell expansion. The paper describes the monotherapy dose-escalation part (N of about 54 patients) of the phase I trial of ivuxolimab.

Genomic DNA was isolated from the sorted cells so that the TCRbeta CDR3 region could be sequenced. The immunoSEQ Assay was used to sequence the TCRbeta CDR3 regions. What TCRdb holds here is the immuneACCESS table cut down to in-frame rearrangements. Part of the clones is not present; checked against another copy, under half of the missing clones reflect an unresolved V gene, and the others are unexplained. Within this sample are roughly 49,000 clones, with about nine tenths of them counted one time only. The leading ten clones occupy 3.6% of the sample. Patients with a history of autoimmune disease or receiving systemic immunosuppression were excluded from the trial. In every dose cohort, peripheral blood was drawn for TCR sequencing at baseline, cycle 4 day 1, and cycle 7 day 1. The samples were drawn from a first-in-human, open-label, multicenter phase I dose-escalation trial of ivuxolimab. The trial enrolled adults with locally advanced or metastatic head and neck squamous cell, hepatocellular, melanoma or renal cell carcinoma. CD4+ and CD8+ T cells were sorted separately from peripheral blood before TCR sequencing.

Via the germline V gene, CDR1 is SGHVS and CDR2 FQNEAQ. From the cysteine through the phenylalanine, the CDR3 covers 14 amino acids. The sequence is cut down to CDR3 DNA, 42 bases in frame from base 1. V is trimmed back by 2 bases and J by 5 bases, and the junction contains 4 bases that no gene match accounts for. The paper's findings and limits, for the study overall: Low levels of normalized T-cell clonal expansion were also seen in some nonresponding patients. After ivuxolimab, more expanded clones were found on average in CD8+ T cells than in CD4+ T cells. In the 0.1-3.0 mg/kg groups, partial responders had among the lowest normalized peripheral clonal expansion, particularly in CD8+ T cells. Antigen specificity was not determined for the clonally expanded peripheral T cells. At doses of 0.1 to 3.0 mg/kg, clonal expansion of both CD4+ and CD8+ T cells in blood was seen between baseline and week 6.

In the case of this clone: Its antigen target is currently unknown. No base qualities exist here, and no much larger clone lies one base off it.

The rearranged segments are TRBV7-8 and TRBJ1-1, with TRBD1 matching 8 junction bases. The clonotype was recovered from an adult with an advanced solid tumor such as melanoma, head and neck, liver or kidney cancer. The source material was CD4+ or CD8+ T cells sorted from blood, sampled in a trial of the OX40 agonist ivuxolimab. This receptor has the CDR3 CASSLQGADTEAFF. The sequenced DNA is TGTGCCAGCAGCTTACAGGGGGCGGATACTGAAGCTTTCTTT.